The 30 T cell receptor beta chains listed next were all sequenced from one sample in a study of OX40 agonist ivuxolimab in advanced cancers. Produced via immunoSEQ multiplex PCR; TCRdb's table is partial and in-frame only. This sample has under 80,000 clones, with about 85% found just once. This specimen consisted of CD4+ or CD8+ T cells sorted from blood, obtained in a trial of the OX40 agonist ivuxolimab. These receptors were collected from an adult with an advanced solid tumor such as melanoma, head and neck, liver or kidney cancer.

This clone has just one count. The chain uses TRBV5-1 and TRBJ2-7; TRBD2 matches 15 bases. The trim removed 4 bases at V and 6 bases at J, leaving 5 bases unmatched. The germline CDR1 and CDR2 sequences are SGHRS and YFSETQ. The CDR3 totals 15 residues. DNA for the CDR3: TGCGCCAGCAGCGGTGCGGGACTAGCGGGGGGCGAGCAGTACTTC. Protein: CASSGAGLAGGEQYF.

The rearrangement joins TRBV23-1 to TRBJ2-7, with no clear D. TRBV23-1 is treated as an ORF (open reading frame) with a function not yet certain. This CDR3 has 12 residues. Between the trimmed V and J ends, which lost 4 bases and 3 bases, there was a span of 7 bases. CDR3 sequence reads: CASSRKSYEQYF. CDR3 DNA sequence: TGCGCCAGCAGTCGTAAGAGCTACGAGCAGTACTTC.

V and J are TRBV7-9 and TRBJ1-1, with 9 nucleotides matching TRBD1. Trimming at V came to 6 bases and at J to 4 bases, leaving 6 bases not matched to a gene. The CDR3 sequence is 14 residues long. Germline values: CDR1 SEHNR, CDR2 FQNEAQ (reference sequence). The CDR3 sequence: CASRPQGAITEAFF. CDR3 DNA: TGTGCCAGCAGGCCACAGGGGGCCATCACTGAAGCTTTCTTT.

This chain links TRBV6-5 with TRBJ2-5; D is perhaps TRBD2 (5 bases). There are 15 residues in the CDR3. Germline values: CDR1 MNHEY, CDR2 SVGAGI. The germline V and J ends were trimmed by 4 bases and 7 bases, with 19 bases remaining between them. The CDR3 is CASSFDGLPDGTQYF. The DNA of the CDR3 is TGTGCCAGCAGTTTCGACGGACTCCCCGATGGGACCCAGTACTTC.

V is TRBV5-1 and J is TRBJ2-2; unclear D gene. The CDR3 contains 14 residues. Germline V gene lookup returns CDR1 SGHRS and CDR2 YFSETQ. Deletions cut 2 bases from V and 6 bases from J, with 11 bases between. CDR3 nucleotides: TGCGCCAGCAGCTTTGCTGAGGCGGCCGGGGAGCTGTTTTTT. As protein: CASSFAEAAGELFF.

This chain joins TRBV28 and TRBJ1-4; possibly TRBD1 for D (5 bases). Germline-derived CDR1 and CDR2 are MDHEN and SYDVKM. The length of the CDR3 is 14 residues. V shed 4 bases and J shed 8 bases, with 14 bases lying between them. The CDR3 protein is CASSSAGSGEKLFF. The CDR3 DNA is TGTGCCAGCAGTTCTGCAGGGTCGGGAGAAAAACTGTTTTTT.

The chain has TRBV20-1 and TRBJ2-7; D remains unclear. The CDR3 extends over 10 amino acids. V lost 6 bases to trimming and J lost 3 bases, with 6 bases between them. CDR1 and CDR2 from the germline V gene are DFQATT and SNEGSKA (reference sequence). In nucleotides, the CDR3 is TGCAGTGCACAAAACTACGAGCAGTACTTC. Translation: CSAQNYEQYF.

The chain's CDR3 is CASSSRTAGEQYF. Here the CDR3 DNA reads TGTGCCAGCAGCTCGAGGACGGCTGGGGAGCAGTACTTC. The V and J genes are TRBV11-2 and TRBJ2-7; D is unclear. The CDR3 has 13 residues. The V gene's germline CDR1 is SGHAT and CDR2 FQNNGV. With 4 bases removed from V and 7 bases from J, the gap between germline ends came to 14 bases.

The chain is built from TRBV30 and TRBJ2-3, with D perhaps TRBD1 (5 bases). There are 11 residues in the CDR3. The germline V and J ends were trimmed by 4 bases and 7 bases, with 9 bases remaining between them. Germline CDR1 GTSNPN, CDR2 SVGIG (reference sequence). The CDR3, as DNA: TGTGCCTGGAAAGGGGCGAATACGCAGTATTTT. It specifies CAWKGANTQYF.

The V call is TRBV9, the J call TRBJ2-1; the D call may be TRBD1 or TRBD2 (5 bases each). Trimming pared 0 bases from V and 16 bases from J, leaving 17 bases between. CDR1 and CDR2 from the germline V gene are SGDLS and YYNGEE. This CDR3 is 13 amino acids long. CDR3 DNA sequence: TGTGCCAGCAGCGTAGACCGGGGACCAGGGAAATTCTTC. Its protein product is CASSVDRGPGKFF.

There are a few counts of this clone. The chain employs TRBV11-2 and TRBJ1-2; tentatively, D is TRBD1 (5 bases). Germline V gives CDR1 SGHAT, CDR2 FQNNGV. The CDR3 has 11 amino acids. Trimming removed 5 bases at V and 5 bases at J, with 6 bases between. The CDR3 region is CASSAGYGYTF. DNA for the CDR3: TGTGCCAGCAGCGCAGGGTATGGCTACACCTTC. Filled out from reference TRBV11-2 and TRBJ1-2, the complete variable domain reads EAGVAQSPRYKIIEKRQSVAFWCNPISGHATLYWYQQILGQGPKLLIQFQNNGVVDDSQLPKDRFSAERLKGVDSTLKIQPAKLEDSAVYLCASSAGYGYTFGSGTRLTVV.

The chain links TRBV27 to TRBJ2-5; D is ambiguous. The germline V and J ends were trimmed by 2 bases and 5 bases, with 6 bases remaining between them. Germline values: CDR1 MNHEY, CDR2 SMNVEV (reference sequence). This CDR3 has 12 amino acids. This chain's CDR3 is CASSLENETQYF. The CDR3 nucleotides are TGTGCCAGCAGTTTAGAGAATGAGACCCAGTACTTC.

The chain combines TRBV27 with TRBJ1-1; no clear D. The V end was cut by 8 bases, the J end by 3 bases, with 13 bases between. Germline V lookup: CDR1 MNHEY, CDR2 SMNVEV (reference sequence). This CDR3 is 13 amino acids long. This CDR3 reads CASPHGEDTEAFF. The CDR3 region has the DNA TGTGCCAGCCCGCACGGGGAGGACACTGAAGCTTTCTTT.

This clone came up once. V gene TRBV6-4 combines with J gene TRBJ2-5; D not certain. The germline V gene encodes CDR1 MRHNA and CDR2 SNTAGT. The CDR3 is made up of 13 amino acids. Between the trimmed V and J ends, which lost 4 bases and 1 base, there was a span of 7 bases. CDR3 in DNA: TGTGCCAGCAGTGCACGGTTCCAAGAGACCCAGTACTTC. It specifies CASSARFQETQYF.

The chain couples TRBV19 to TRBJ2-3; D possibly corresponds to TRBD1 (5 bases). Germline V gives CDR1 LNHDA, CDR2 SQIVND (reference sequence). V dropped 6 bases and J dropped 4 bases, with 11 bases sitting between them. CDR3 length: 13 residues. For the CDR3, the DNA is TGTGCCAGTAGGCTCAGGGAAGCAGATACGCAGTATTTT. It is translated as CASRLREADTQYF.

The genes are TRBV5-4 and TRBJ2-3; 13 bases agree with TRBD2. This CDR3 has 17 residues. Per germline, CDR1 SGHNT and CDR2 YYREEE (reference sequence). Germline trimming cut 4 bases from V and 1 base from J; bases unmatched to any gene: 6. The CDR3 is CASSPTSGRAGTDTQYF. DNA for the CDR3: TGTGCCAGCAGCCCCACTAGCGGGAGGGCTGGCACAGATACGCAGTATTTT.

The rearrangement links TRBV6-1 to TRBJ2-3; perhaps TRBD2 as D (6 bases). This CDR3 comprises 14 residues. Trimming stripped 5 bases from V and 1 base from J, with 10 bases between. Germline V gene data show CDR1 as MNHNS and CDR2 as SASEGT. This CDR3 reads CASSRLGGTDTQYF. In nucleotides, the CDR3 is TGTGCCAGCAGTAGACTAGGGGGCACAGATACGCAGTATTTT.

This rearrangement joins TRBV5-4 to TRBJ1-1; a possible D gene is TRBD1 (5 bases). This CDR3 region has 15 residues. The germline gives CDR1 SGHNT, CDR2 YYREEE (reference sequence). Trimming pared 3 bases from V and 0 bases from J, leaving 12 bases between. In DNA, the CDR3 is TGTGCCAGCAGCTCCGTGGGGGGGATGAACACTGAAGCTTTCTTT. This gives the protein CASSSVGGMNTEAFF. The whole variable domain, remainder taken from reference TRBV5-4 and TRBJ1-1, is ETGVTQSPTHLIKTRGQQVTLRCSSQSGHNTVSWYQQALGQGPQFIFQYYREEENGRGNFPPRFSGLQFPNYSSELNVNALELDDSALYLCASSSVGGMNTEAFFGQGTRLTVV.

The chain couples TRBV5-5 to TRBJ1-5; 9 bases line up with TRBD1. Germline V lookup: CDR1 SGHKS, CDR2 YYEKEE (reference sequence). The CDR3 length is 14 residues. V shed 4 bases and J 7 bases; nucleotides not matched to a gene: 6. The CDR3 reads CASSQTGGAQPQHF. CDR3 in DNA: TGTGCCAGCAGCCAAACAGGGGGCGCACAGCCCCAGCATTTT.

The rearrangement links TRBV7-8 to TRBJ2-5, with 9 bases identical to TRBD1. Trimming cost V 5 bases and J 1 base; bases outside gene matches: 8. From germline, CDR1 is SGHVS and CDR2 FQNEAQ. This CDR3 is 16 amino acids long. CDR3 loop: CASSHDRGYFQETQYF. DNA for the CDR3: TGTGCCAGCAGCCATGACAGGGGGTACTTCCAAGAGACCCAGTACTTC.

The rearrangement joins TRBV15 to TRBJ1-4; 10 nucleotides agree with TRBD1. CDR1 is LNHNV, CDR2 YYDKDF, per germline (reference sequence). V gave up 3 bases and J gave up 7 bases; unmatched junction bases: 5. The CDR3 sequence is 15 residues long. The CDR3 sequence: CATSRSTGGTEKLFF. CDR3 nucleotide sequence: TGTGCCACCAGCAGGTCGACAGGGGGCACTGAAAAACTGTTTTTT.

The J gene is TRBJ2-3, the V gene TRBV7-9; D tentatively reads TRBD1 or TRBD2 (5 bases each). The CDR3 sequence is 15 residues long. Trimming removed 6 bases at V and 7 bases at J, with 20 bases between. Germline-derived CDR1 and CDR2 are SEHNR and FQNEAQ (reference sequence). In DNA form, the CDR3 reads TGTGCCAGCAGTCCCCCGGGTGGGACCCGGAATACGCAGTATTTT. It specifies CASSPPGGTRNTQYF.

V gene TRBV7-8 combines with J gene TRBJ2-1; TRBD1 agrees at 9 bases. V was pared by 4 bases and J by 2 bases, with 3 bases of the junction left unmatched. The CDR3 has 15 residues. Germline CDR1 is SGHVS and CDR2 is FQNEAQ. Here the CDR3 reads CASSSRDRAYNEQFF. The CDR3 region has the DNA TGTGCCAGCAGCTCCCGGGACAGGGCCTACAATGAGCAGTTCTTC.

This chain joins TRBV7-3 and TRBJ2-1; D uncertain. The length of the CDR3 is 16 residues. Germline CDR1 SGHTA, CDR2 FQGTGA. With 5 bases removed from V and 0 bases from J, the gap between germline ends came to 14 bases. The DNA for the CDR3 is TGTGCCAGCAGCCCCCTGGGCCCGAGCTCCTACAATGAGCAGTTCTTC. This encodes CASSPLGPSSYNEQFF.

The chain joins TRBV27 to TRBJ2-5; 7 bases are shared with TRBD2. The CDR3 extends over 16 amino acids. Unmatched junction bases numbered 9, after V lost 1 base and J lost 4 bases. CDR1 MNHEY and CDR2 SMNVEV come from the germline V gene (reference sequence). The CDR3 DNA is TGTGCCAGCAGTTTATTACCGAGTGGGGAGGGAGAGACCCAGTACTTC. Residues: CASSLLPSGEGETQYF.

V gene TRBV28 combines with J gene TRBJ2-1, with 8 bases matching TRBD1. The V segment lost 6 bases and the J segment 10 bases; nucleotides outside the gene matches: 8. Germline assignment: CDR1 MDHEN and CDR2 SYDVKM. This CDR3 is 13 amino acids long. The CDR3 DNA is TGTGCCAGCAGCTCCGGACAGGGTGGAGAGCAGTTCTTC. Translated: CASSSGQGGEQFF.

This chain links TRBV19 with TRBJ1-1; D is possibly TRBD1 (5 bases). The CDR3 consists of 12 residues. Germline CDR1 reads LNHDA; CDR2 reads SQIVND (reference sequence). Trimming removed 4 bases from V and 6 bases from J, with 9 bases in between. CDR3 protein: CASSRRRAEAFF. The CDR3 DNA is TGTGCCAGTAGTAGGCGCAGGGCTGAAGCTTTCTTT.

DNA for the CDR3: TGCAGTGCTACCGGGACTCGCGAGCAGTACTTC. This sequence encodes CSATGTREQYF. This chain connects TRBV20-1 to TRBJ2-7, with D perhaps matching TRBD2 (6 bases). Between the trimmed V and J ends, which lost 4 bases and 6 bases, there was a span of 10 bases. Looked up from germline, CDR1 is DFQATT and CDR2 is SNEGSKA (reference sequence). This CDR3 is built from 11 residues.

The V gene is TRBV5-4, the J gene TRBJ1-1; D is uncertain. Per germline, CDR1 SGHNT and CDR2 YYREEE (reference sequence). V was trimmed by 1 base and J by 1 base, leaving 14 bases between them. CDR3 length: 16 residues. The CDR3 DNA is TGTGCCAGCAGCTTGATGGGGTTGGGTAGGAACACTGAAGCTTTCTTT. This encodes CASSLMGLGRNTEAFF.

V and J are TRBV27 and TRBJ2-2, with 9 bases that match TRBD2. This CDR3 contains 16 residues. The junction had 11 bases not matched to a gene; V was cut back by 6 bases and J by 6 bases. Germline V lookup: CDR1 MNHEY, CDR2 SMNVEV (reference sequence). CDR3 sequence: CASRANSGRSAGELFF. The CDR3 DNA sequence: TGTGCCAGCAGAGCTAATAGCGGGAGATCAGCCGGGGAGCTGTTTTTT.